The 26 T cell receptor beta chains in this list originate from one sample, sequenced in a study of cytomegalovirus exposure and HLA in healthy donors. Using immunoSEQ multiplex PCR, the repertoire was profiled, and TCRdb retains in-frame clones only, with some absent. The sample carries about 160,000 clones, roughly 91% recorded once. The sequencing input was PBMCs. These receptors were taken from a woman aged 18 to 35 in good health and CMV-seropositive.

This sequence joins TRBV6-5 and TRBJ1-1, with D possibly being TRBD1 (5 bases). Germline CDR1 is MNHEY and CDR2 is SVGAGI. The CDR3 spans 13 residues. V was clipped by 5 bases and J by 12 bases, with 19 bases between them. The CDR3 loop is CASSQRQGSFPFF. In nucleotides, the CDR3 is TGTGCCAGCAGTCAACGGCAGGGATCGTTTCCTTTCTTT.

This chain joins TRBV9 and TRBJ1-5; 8 bases fit TRBD1. The germline gives CDR1 SGDLS, CDR2 YYNGEE. This CDR3 contains 15 residues. V was pared by 4 bases and J by 4 bases, with 7 bases of the junction left unmatched. CDR3 sequence reads: CASSPTDRENQPQHF. CDR3 nucleotide sequence: TGTGCCAGCAGCCCAACGGACAGGGAAAATCAGCCCCAGCATTTT. The full variable domain, its missing parts supplied by reference TRBV9 and TRBJ1-5, is DSGVTQTPKHLITATGQRVTLRCSPRSGDLSVYWYQQSLDQGLQFLIQYYNGEERAKGNILERFSAQQFPDLHSELNLSSLELGDSALYFCASSPTDRENQPQHFGDGTRLSIL.

The J gene is TRBJ1-1, the V gene TRBV21-1; the table's D call of TRBD1 was not tested on the DNA. TRBV21-1 is a documented pseudogene. The CDR3 extends over 19 amino acids. This CDR3 is CASSKALFKGAPVGTEAFF. Here the CDR3 DNA reads TGTGCCAGCAGCAAAGCGCTTTTTAAGGGGGCGCCGGTTGGGACTGAAGCTTTCTTT.

This clone showed up just once. The rearrangement links TRBV28 to TRBJ2-7, with TRBD2 identical over 8 bases. Germline V gene data show CDR1 as MDHEN and CDR2 as SYDVKM. Germline trimming cut 7 bases from V and 1 base from J; bases unmatched to any gene: 12. There are 16 residues in the CDR3. The CDR3 reads CASTRELAVPSYEQYF. The CDR3 DNA follows: TGTGCCAGCACGAGGGAACTAGCGGTGCCTTCCTACGAGCAGTACTTC.

The CDR3 region is CASSPPPGTGSEQYF. The CDR3 DNA sequence: TGTGCCAGCAGCCCCCCACCCGGGACAGGGAGCGAGCAGTACTTC. The chain employs TRBV7-9 and TRBJ2-7, with 9 positions matching TRBD1. This CDR3 spans 15 amino acids. The trim removed 5 bases at V and 6 bases at J, leaving 11 bases unmatched. Germline assignment: CDR1 SEHNR and CDR2 FQNEAQ (reference sequence).

This chain uses TRBV21-1 with TRBJ1-4; no DNA check was done on the table's D call, TRBD1. TRBV21-1 is annotated as a pseudogene. CDR3 length equals 16 residues. This CDR3 is CASSHARVWSNEKLFF. In nucleotides, the CDR3 is TGTGCCAGCAGCCATGCCAGGGTTTGGTCTAATGAAAAACTGTTTTTT.

The gene calls are TRBV6-6 and TRBJ1-2, with a tentative D call TRBD1 (5 bases). Trimming cost V 4 bases and J 1 base, with 7 bases left between them. Germline V gene sequence: CDR1 MNHNY, CDR2 SVGAGI (reference sequence). This CDR3 region has 13 residues. The CDR3 region is CASSSDSNYGYTF. The DNA of the CDR3 is TGTGCCAGCAGTTCTGACAGTAACTATGGCTACACCTTC.

The genes are TRBV29-1 and TRBJ2-1; 8 bases map to TRBD2. The V and J ends lost 6 bases and 4 bases, in that order; junction bases with no gene match: 8. In germline, CDR1 is SQVTM, CDR2 ANQGSEA. The CDR3 sequence is 14 residues long. The CDR3: CSVGTSGRYNEQFF. The CDR3 DNA is TGCAGCGTCGGTACTAGCGGAAGATACAATGAGCAGTTCTTC.

The V and J genes are TRBV7-9 and TRBJ2-2; 7 bases fit TRBD2. This CDR3 has 16 residues. The V segment lost 5 bases and the J segment 2 bases; nucleotides outside the gene matches: 8. Per germline, CDR1 SEHNR and CDR2 FQNEAQ (reference sequence). The CDR3: CASSPYSSGNTGELFF. Here the CDR3 DNA reads TGTGCCAGCAGCCCCTATTCTAGCGGAAACACCGGGGAGCTGTTTTTT. The complete variable domain, with remaining parts taken from reference TRBV7-9 and TRBJ2-2, reads DTGVSQNPRHKITKRGQNVTFRCDPISEHNRLYWYRQTLGQGPEFLTYFQNEAQLEKSRLLSDRFSAERPKGSFSTLEIQRTEQGDSAMYLCASSPYSSGNTGELFFGEGSRLTVL.

The chain joins TRBV6-5 to TRBJ1-4; D unclear. Germline V gene sequence: CDR1 MNHEY, CDR2 SVGAGI. This CDR3 has 13 amino acids. With 5 bases removed from V and 7 bases from J, the gap between germline ends came to 11 bases. This CDR3 reads CASSEVGAEKLFF. Here the CDR3 DNA reads TGTGCCAGCAGTGAGGTAGGAGCTGAAAAACTGTTTTTT.

V and J are TRBV18 and TRBJ2-5; D unclear. Germline V gene lookup returns CDR1 KGHSH and CDR2 LQKENI. The V end was cut by 4 bases, the J end by 1 base, with 13 bases between. This CDR3 has 15 residues. The CDR3 protein is CASSRAPQPQETQYF. The CDR3 DNA follows: TGTGCCAGCTCACGGGCCCCACAACCCCAAGAGACCCAGTACTTC.

This rearrangement joins TRBV15 to TRBJ2-3, with 7 positions matching TRBD2. CDR1 and CDR2 (germline): LNHNV, YYDKDF (reference sequence). V shed 5 bases, J shed 5 bases, and the junction held 10 bases outside the gene matches. This CDR3 comprises 15 residues. CDR3 sequence: CATSASRGSGDTQYF. CDR3 sequence (DNA): TGTGCCACCAGCGCCTCTCGCGGGAGTGGAGATACGCAGTATTTT.

V and J are TRBV7-3 and TRBJ2-7; 8 bases match TRBD1. V lost 2 bases to trimming and J lost 4 bases; unmatched junction nucleotides: 1. Germline-derived CDR1 and CDR2 are SGHTA and FQGTGA. The CDR3 contains 13 residues. DNA of the CDR3: TGTGCCAGCAGCTTACAGGGGGCTTACGAGCAGTACTTC. This translates into CASSLQGAYEQYF.

This chain uses TRBV7-8 with TRBJ2-7; D is perhaps TRBD1 (6 bases). V was cut by 4 bases and J by 3 bases, with 10 bases left in between. The CDR3 loop spans 13 amino acids. Germline V gene sequence: CDR1 SGHVS, CDR2 FQNEAQ. CDR3 nucleotide sequence: TGTGCCAGCAGCTCCGACAGGAGCTACGAGCAGTACTTC. Protein product: CASSSDRSYEQYF.

This clone appeared once. V usage is TRBV6-1 and J usage is TRBJ1-1, with 7 bases identical to TRBD1. V lost 8 bases and J lost 5; bases outside the gene matches: 2. The CDR3 loop spans 11 amino acids. Germline V gives CDR1 MNHNS, CDR2 SASEGT. The CDR3 DNA follows: TGTGCCAGCTGGGGACAGACTGAAGCTTTCTTT. Protein product: CASWGQTEAFF.

This clone showed up just a few times. V gene TRBV27 combines with J gene TRBJ1-1; TRBD1 matches at 7 bases. Germline trimming cut 4 bases from V and 4 bases from J; bases unmatched to any gene: 3. Per germline, CDR1 MNHEY and CDR2 SMNVEV (reference sequence). The CDR3 length is 13 residues. The CDR3 loop is CASSSAGGTEAFF. The CDR3 coding sequence is TGTGCCAGCAGTTCGGCAGGGGGCACTGAAGCTTTCTTT.

The chain joins TRBV6-1 to TRBJ2-3; D gene uncertain. This CDR3 has 14 amino acids. Per the germline V gene, CDR1 is MNHNS and CDR2 is SASEGT. V was cut by 3 bases and J by 2 bases, with 9 bases left in between. Here the CDR3 reads CASSENSNTDTQYF. The CDR3 DNA reads TGTGCCAGCAGTGAGAATTCTAACACAGATACGCAGTATTTT.

This chain uses TRBV10-3 with TRBJ2-5, with 11 bases matching TRBD2. Germline loops: CDR1 ENHRY, CDR2 SYGVKD. V lost 4 bases and J lost 4; bases outside the gene matches: 5. The CDR3 runs to 15 residues. The DNA for the CDR3 is TGTGCCATCAGTGGGGGTAGCGGGAGGGTAGAGACCCAGTACTTC. Protein: CAISGGSGRVETQYF.

The chain recombines TRBV27 with TRBJ1-4, with 7 bases matching TRBD1. V was pared by 5 bases and J by 8 bases, with 11 bases of the junction left unmatched. Germline lookup yields CDR1 MNHEY and CDR2 SMNVEV (reference sequence). The CDR3 covers 15 residues. The CDR3 DNA sequence: TGTGCCAGCAGTCTCTTAGGCTCAGGGGGGGAAAAACTGTTTTTT. Amino acids: CASSLLGSGGEKLFF.

This rearrangement joins TRBV20-1 to TRBJ2-1; a possible D gene is TRBD2 (5 bases). V was trimmed by 5 bases and J by 8 bases, leaving 10 bases between them. CDR3 length: 11 residues. Germline CDR1 DFQATT, CDR2 SNEGSKA (reference sequence). CDR3 region: CSAWSGYEQFF. Here the CDR3 DNA reads TGCAGTGCTTGGAGCGGCTATGAGCAGTTCTTC.

The chain recombines TRBV5-1 with TRBJ2-5; TRBD2 might be the D (5 bases). This CDR3 has 15 residues. Germline V gene sequence: CDR1 SGHRS, CDR2 YFSETQ. Trimming removed 2 bases at V and 3 bases at J, with 14 bases between. CDR3 residues: CASSFSGLREETQYF. As DNA, the CDR3 is TGCGCCAGCAGCTTTTCAGGACTGAGGGAAGAGACCCAGTACTTC.

This chain's CDR3 is CAWSVRLAGWADTQYF. DNA of the CDR3: TGTGCCTGGAGTGTAAGGCTAGCGGGATGGGCAGATACGCAGTATTTT. This sequence joins TRBV30 and TRBJ2-3; 9 bases agree with TRBD2. This CDR3 region has 16 residues. Germline V gene sequence: CDR1 GTSNPN, CDR2 SVGIG (reference sequence). J was trimmed by 4 bases and V by 0 bases; bases with no gene match: 8.

The V call is TRBV18, the J call TRBJ2-3; a weak D match, TRBD1 (5 bases). With 3 bases removed from V and 0 bases from J, the gap between germline ends came to 13 bases. CDR3 length: 16 residues. The germline V gene has CDR1 KGHSH and CDR2 LQKENI. DNA of the CDR3: TGTGCCAGCTCACCCACAGGCACTATTAGCACAGATACGCAGTATTTT. This translates into CASSPTGTISTDTQYF.

A note on this clone: Within the sample, other DNA sequences also encode this same CDR3. J is TRBJ2-1 and V is TRBV6-4; 12 bases agree with TRBD2. Germline V CDR1 and CDR2: MRHNA, SNTAGT. Trimming removed 3 bases from V and 3 bases from J; junction bases left unmatched: 0. The CDR3 runs 15 residues. Here the CDR3 reads CASSETSGSYNEQFF. The CDR3 DNA is TGTGCCAGCAGTGAGACTAGCGGGAGCTACAATGAGCAGTTCTTC.

This clone was seen a single time. This chain connects TRBV21-1 to TRBJ2-3; TRBD2, the table's D call, lacks a check against the DNA. TRBV21-1 represents a pseudogene. The length of the CDR3 is 19 residues. CDR3 in amino acids: CASSKVEREGPSTRDTQYF. The CDR3 region has the DNA TGTGCCAGCAGCAAAGTCGAGCGGGAGGGCCCATCCACAAGAGATACGCAGTATTTT.

The chain has TRBV15 and TRBJ2-7; weak D call: TRBD1 (5 bases). Between the trimmed V and J ends, which lost 4 bases and 3 bases, there was a span of 10 bases. The germline CDR1 and CDR2 sequences are LNHNV and YYDKDF (reference sequence). The CDR3 totals 13 residues. The CDR3 coding sequence is TGTGCCACCAGCACCAGACAGCTCTACGAGCAGTACTTC. Protein product: CATSTRQLYEQYF.